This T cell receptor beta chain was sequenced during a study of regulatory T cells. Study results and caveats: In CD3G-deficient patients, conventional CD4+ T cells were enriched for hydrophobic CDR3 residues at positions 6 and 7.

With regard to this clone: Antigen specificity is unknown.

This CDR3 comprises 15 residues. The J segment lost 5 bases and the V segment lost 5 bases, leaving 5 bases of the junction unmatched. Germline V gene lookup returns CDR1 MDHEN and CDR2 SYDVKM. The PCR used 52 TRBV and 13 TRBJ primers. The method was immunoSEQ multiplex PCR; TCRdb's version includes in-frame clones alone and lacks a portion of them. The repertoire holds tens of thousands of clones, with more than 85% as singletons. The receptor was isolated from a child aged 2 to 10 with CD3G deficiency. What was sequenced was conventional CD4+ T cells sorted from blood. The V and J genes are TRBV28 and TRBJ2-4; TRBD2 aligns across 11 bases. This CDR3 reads CASSAPGLAENIQYF. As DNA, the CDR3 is TGTGCCAGCAGTGCCCCGGGACTAGCGGAAAACATTCAGTACTTC.